These T cell receptor beta chains were read from a single sample in a study of beta chain features in type 1 diabetes. TCRdb keeps only in-frame clones here, not all; method: immunoSEQ multiplex PCR. The table lists 250,000 or so clones, about 14% of them singletons. Sequencing was carried out using naive CD4+ T cells from blood. Source of these receptors: a man aged 25-45 years with type 1 diabetes. CDR3s include the opening cysteine and the closing phenylalanine or tryptophan.

j_call,v_call,cdr3_aa
TRBJ2-7,TRBV4-1,CASSRSRARDTYEQYF
TRBJ2-5,TRBV15,CATSRGTSGTQETQYF
TRBJ2-3,TRBV7-2,CASSSTVDSGDTQYF
TRBJ1-1,TRBV30,CAWSALSEAFF
TRBJ2-7,TRBV5-4,CASSLAGGEQYF
TRBJ2-7,TRBV7-8,CASSPGGRQYEQYF
TRBJ2-1,TRBV6-5,CASSYQTSGYNEQFF
TRBJ1-3,TRBV11-2,CASSRSGGGNTIYF
TRBJ2-1,TRBV2,CASRAGTEQFF
TRBJ2-7,TRBV7-2,CASSWDRDSTYEQYF
TRBJ1-6,TRBV30,CAWVGIDGALHF
TRBJ2-1,TRBV7-9,CASSPTGRAGNEQFF
TRBJ2-1,TRBV28,CASSLGSEQFF
TRBJ2-5,TRBV25-1,CASSPSGTGVQETQYF
TRBJ1-5,TRBV6-6,CASRDRDRENQPQHF
TRBJ1-1,TRBV7-9,CASVPDRTSRNTEAFF
TRBJ1-4,TRBV19,CASSMGPLEKLFF
TRBJ2-7,TRBV4-1,CASSLSVLPREQYF
TRBJ1-2,TRBV18,CASSPASLDGYTF
TRBJ2-1,TRBV13,CASTEGPSGGYNEQFF
TRBJ1-2,TRBV4-1,CASSPGTGGIYGYTF
TRBJ2-7,TRBV21-1,CASSKARLARTYEQYF
TRBJ1-2,TRBV5-4,CASSGQVGGYTF
TRBJ1-6,TRBV7-9,CASSPGQGNSPLHF
TRBJ2-1,TRBV7-9,CASSLGSGYNEQFF
TRBJ2-7,TRBV20-1,CSARGADEQYF